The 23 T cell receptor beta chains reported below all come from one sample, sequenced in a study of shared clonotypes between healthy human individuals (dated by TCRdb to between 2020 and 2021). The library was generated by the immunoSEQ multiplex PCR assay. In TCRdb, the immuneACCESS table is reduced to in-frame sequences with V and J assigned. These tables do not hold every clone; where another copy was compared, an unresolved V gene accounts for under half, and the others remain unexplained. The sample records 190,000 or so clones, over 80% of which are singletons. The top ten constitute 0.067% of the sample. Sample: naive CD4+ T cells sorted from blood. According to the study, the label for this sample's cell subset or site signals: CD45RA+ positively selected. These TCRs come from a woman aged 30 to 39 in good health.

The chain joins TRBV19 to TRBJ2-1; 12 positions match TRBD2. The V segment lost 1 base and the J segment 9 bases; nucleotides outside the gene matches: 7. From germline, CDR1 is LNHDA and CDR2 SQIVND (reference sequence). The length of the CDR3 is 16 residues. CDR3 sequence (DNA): TGTGCCAGTAGTATAGGAGGACTAGCGGGAAGTGGTGAGCAGTTCTTC. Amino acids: CASSIGGLAGSGEQFF.

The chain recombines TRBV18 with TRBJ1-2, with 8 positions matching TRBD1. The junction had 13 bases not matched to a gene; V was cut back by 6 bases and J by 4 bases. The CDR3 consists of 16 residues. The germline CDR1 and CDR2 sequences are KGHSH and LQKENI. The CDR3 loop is CASSYRPGGEGYGYTF. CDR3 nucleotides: TGTGCCAGCTCGTATAGACCAGGGGGCGAGGGCTATGGCTACACCTTC. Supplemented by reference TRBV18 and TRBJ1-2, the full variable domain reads NAGVMQNPRHLVRRRGQEARLRCSPMKGHSHVYWYRQLPEEGLKFMVYLQKENIIDESGMPKERFSAEFPKEGPSILRIQQVVRGDSAAYFCASSYRPGGEGYGYTFGSGTRLTVV.

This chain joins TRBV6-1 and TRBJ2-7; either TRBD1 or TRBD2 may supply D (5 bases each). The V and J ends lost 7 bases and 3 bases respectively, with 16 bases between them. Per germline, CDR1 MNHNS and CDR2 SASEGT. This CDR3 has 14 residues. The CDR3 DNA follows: TGTGCCAGCACCGAGGTGGGACCAAACTACGAGCAGTACTTC. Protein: CASTEVGPNYEQYF.

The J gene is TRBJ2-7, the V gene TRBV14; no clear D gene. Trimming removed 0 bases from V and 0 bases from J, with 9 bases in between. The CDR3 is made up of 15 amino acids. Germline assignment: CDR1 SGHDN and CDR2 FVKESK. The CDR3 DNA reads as TGTGCCAGCAGCCAAGATGGGCTAGTCTCCTACGAGCAGTACTTC. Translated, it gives CASSQDGLVSYEQYF.

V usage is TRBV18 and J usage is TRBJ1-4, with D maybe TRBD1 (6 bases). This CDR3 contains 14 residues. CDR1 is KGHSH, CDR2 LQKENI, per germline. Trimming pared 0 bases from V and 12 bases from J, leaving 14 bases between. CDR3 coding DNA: TGTGCCAGCTCACCACCCGGGGCAGGGGAGGAACTGTTTTTT. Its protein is CASSPPGAGEELFF.

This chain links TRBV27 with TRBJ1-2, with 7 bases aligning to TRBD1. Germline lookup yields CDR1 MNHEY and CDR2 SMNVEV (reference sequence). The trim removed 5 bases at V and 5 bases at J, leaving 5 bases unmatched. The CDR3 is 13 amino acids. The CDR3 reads CASSDRAGYGYTF. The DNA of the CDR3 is TGTGCCAGCAGTGACAGGGCGGGGTATGGCTACACCTTC.

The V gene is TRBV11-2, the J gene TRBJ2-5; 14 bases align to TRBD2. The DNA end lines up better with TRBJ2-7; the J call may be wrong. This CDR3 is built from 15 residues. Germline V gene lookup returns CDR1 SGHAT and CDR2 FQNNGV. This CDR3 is CASTGTSGSVYEQYF. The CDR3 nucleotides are TGTGCCAGCACCGGGACTAGCGGGAGTGTCTACGAGCAGTACTTC.

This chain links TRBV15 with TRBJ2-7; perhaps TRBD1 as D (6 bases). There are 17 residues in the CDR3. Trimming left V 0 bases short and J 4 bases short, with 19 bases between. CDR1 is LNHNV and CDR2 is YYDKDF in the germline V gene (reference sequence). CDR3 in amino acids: CATSRDQLTGLSYEQYF. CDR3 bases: TGTGCCACCAGCAGAGATCAGTTGACAGGACTTTCGTACGAGCAGTACTTC.

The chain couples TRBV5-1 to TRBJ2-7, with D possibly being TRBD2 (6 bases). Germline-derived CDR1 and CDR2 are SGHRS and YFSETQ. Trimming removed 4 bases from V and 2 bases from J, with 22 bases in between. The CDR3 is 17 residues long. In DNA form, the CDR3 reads TGCGCCAGCAGCCCGACGGGGTCTGAGCGGGCCACCTACGAGCAGTACTTC. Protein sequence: CASSPTGSERATYEQYF.

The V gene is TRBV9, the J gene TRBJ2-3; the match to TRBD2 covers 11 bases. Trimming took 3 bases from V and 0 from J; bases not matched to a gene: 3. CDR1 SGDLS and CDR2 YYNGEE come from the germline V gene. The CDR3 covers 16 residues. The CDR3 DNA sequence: TGTGCCAGCAGCGGTAGCGGGAGGGGGAGCACAGATACGCAGTATTTT. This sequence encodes CASSGSGRGSTDTQYF.

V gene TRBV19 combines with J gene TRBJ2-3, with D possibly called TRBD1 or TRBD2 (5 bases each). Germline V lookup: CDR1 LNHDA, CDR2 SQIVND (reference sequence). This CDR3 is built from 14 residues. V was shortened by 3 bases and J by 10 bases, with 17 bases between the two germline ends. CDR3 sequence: CASSMGREGDAQYF. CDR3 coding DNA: TGTGCCAGTAGTATGGGCCGGGAAGGGGATGCGCAGTATTTT.

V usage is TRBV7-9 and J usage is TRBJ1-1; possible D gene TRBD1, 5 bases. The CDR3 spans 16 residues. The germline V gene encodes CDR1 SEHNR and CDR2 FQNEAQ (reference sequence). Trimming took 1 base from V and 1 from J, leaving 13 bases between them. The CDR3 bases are TGTGCCAGCAGCTTAGTCCAAGCGGGGGGGAACACTGAAGCTTTCTTT. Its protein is CASSLVQAGGNTEAFF.

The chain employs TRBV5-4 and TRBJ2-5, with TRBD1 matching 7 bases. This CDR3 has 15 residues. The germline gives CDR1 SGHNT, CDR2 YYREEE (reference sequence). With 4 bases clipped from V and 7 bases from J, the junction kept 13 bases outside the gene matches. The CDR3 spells CASSPDDRDSGTQYF. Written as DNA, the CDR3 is TGTGCCAGCAGCCCAGACGACCGGGACAGTGGGACCCAGTACTTC.

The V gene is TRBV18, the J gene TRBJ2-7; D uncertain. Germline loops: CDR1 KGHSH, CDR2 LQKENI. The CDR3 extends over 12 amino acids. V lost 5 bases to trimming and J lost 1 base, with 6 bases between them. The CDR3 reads CASSEQSYEQYF. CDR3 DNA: TGTGCCAGCTCAGAACAGTCCTACGAGCAGTACTTC.

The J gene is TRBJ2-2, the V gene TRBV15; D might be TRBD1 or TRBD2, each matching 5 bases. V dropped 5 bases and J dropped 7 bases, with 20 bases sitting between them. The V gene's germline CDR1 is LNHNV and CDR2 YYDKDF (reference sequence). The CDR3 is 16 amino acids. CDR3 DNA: TGTGCCACCAGCCGAACGGGGACCGGGTTGTACGGGGAGCTGTTTTTT. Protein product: CATSRTGTGLYGELFF.

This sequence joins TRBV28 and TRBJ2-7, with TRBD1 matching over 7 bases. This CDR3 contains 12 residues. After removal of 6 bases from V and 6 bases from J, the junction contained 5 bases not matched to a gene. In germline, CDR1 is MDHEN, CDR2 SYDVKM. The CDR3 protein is CASRGRQGEQYF. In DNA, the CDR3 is TGTGCCAGCAGGGGGAGACAGGGCGAGCAGTACTTC.

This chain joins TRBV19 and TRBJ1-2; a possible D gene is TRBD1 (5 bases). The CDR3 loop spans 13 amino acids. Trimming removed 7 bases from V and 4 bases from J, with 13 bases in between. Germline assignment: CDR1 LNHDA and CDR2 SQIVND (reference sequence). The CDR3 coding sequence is TGTGCCAGTAATGAGGGGCGGCCCTATGGCTACACCTTC. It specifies CASNEGRPYGYTF. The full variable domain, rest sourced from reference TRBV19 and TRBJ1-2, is DGGITQSPKYLFRKEGQNVTLSCEQNLNHDAMYWYRQDPGQGLRLIYYSQIVNDFQKGDIAEGYSVSREKKESFPLTVTSAQKNPTAFYLCASNEGRPYGYTFGSGTRLTVV.

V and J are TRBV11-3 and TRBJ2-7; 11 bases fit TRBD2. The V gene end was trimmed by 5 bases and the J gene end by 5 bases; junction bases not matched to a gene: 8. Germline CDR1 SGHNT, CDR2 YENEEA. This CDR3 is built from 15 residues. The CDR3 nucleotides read TGTGCCAGCAGCGTCTCGGGACTAGCGGTCCACGAGCAGTACTTC. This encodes CASSVSGLAVHEQYF.

DNA for the CDR3: TGTGCCAGCATTCCCCCCAGGACGCTGGATGGCTACACCTTC. It codes for CASIPPRTLDGYTF. The chain recombines TRBV28 with TRBJ1-2, with D unclear. V was trimmed by 7 bases and J by 6 bases, leaving 18 bases between them. Germline values: CDR1 MDHEN, CDR2 SYDVKM. This CDR3 contains 14 residues.

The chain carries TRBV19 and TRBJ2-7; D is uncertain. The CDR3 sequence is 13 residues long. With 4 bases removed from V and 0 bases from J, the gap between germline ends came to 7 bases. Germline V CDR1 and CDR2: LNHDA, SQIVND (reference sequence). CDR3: CASSSDNSYEQYF. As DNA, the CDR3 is TGTGCCAGTAGTAGCGACAACTCCTACGAGCAGTACTTC. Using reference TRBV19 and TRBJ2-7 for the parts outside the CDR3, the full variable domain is DGGITQSPKYLFRKEGQNVTLSCEQNLNHDAMYWYRQDPGQGLRLIYYSQIVNDFQKGDIAEGYSVSREKKESFPLTVTSAQKNPTAFYLCASSSDNSYEQYFGPGTRLTVT.

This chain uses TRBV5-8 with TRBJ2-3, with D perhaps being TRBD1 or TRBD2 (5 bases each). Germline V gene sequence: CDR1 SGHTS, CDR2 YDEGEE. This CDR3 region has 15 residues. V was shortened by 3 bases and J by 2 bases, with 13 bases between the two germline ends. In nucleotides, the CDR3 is TGTGCCAGCAGCTGGGACCGCGGCCCCACAGATACGCAGTATTTT. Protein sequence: CASSWDRGPTDTQYF.

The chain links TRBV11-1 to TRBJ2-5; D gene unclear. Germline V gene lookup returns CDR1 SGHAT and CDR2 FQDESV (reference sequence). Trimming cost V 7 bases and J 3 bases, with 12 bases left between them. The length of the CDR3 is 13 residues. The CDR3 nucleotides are TGTGCCAGCACTCCGACGGGTAAAGAGACCCAGTACTTC. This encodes CASTPTGKETQYF.

Here the CDR3 DNA reads TGTGCCAGCAGCTTTAGGGAAGATGTCGGCTACACCTTC. Encoded protein: CASSFREDVGYTF. V and J are TRBV11-2 and TRBJ1-2; D is undetermined. Germline V gene sequence: CDR1 SGHAT, CDR2 FQNNGV. This CDR3 comprises 13 residues. V dropped 3 bases and J dropped 8 bases, with 13 bases sitting between them.